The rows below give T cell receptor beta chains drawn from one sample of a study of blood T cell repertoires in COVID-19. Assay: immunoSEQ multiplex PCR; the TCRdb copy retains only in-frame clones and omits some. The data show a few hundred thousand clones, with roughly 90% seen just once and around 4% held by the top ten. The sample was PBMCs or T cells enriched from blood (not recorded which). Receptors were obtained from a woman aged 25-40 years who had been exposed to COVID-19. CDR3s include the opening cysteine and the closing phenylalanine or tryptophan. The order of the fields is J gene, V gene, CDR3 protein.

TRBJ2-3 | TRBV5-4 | CASSQSTDTQYF
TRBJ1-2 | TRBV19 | CASSGANYGYTF
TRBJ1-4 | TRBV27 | CASSSRTGGWNEKLFF
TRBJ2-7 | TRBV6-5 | CASSYSDRVYEQYF
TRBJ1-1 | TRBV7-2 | CASSLRSGGTEAFF
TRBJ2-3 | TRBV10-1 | CASSDTGGGRRGTQYF
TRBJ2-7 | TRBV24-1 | CATSDPGYEQYF
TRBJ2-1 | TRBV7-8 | CASSLDLAGNNEQFF
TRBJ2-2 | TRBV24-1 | CATSDSAGGYANTGELFF
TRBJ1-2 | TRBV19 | CASTRTGAGGYTF
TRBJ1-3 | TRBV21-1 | CASSTSDRDPGNTIYF
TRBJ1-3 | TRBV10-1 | CASSLDRVENTIYF
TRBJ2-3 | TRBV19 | CASSVQNSADTQYF
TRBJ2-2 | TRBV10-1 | CASSESERGNTGELFF
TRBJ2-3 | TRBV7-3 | CVSSSQRGLAMYAVF
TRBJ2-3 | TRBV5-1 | CASSLVAPREGSDTQYF
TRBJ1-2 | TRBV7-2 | CASSFGDVGGYTF
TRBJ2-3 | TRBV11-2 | CASSPPMRPDTQYF
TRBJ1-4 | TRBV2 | CASSGTAPWATFF
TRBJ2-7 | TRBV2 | CASRQFNYEQYF
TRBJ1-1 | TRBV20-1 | CSAGGETEAFF
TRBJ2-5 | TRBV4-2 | CASSQDSGGGHETQYF
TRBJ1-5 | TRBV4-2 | CASSQEGMTGGNQPQHF
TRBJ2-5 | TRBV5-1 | CASSLYQGQETQYF
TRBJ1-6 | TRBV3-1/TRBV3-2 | CASSQGGLLNSPLHF
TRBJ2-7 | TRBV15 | CATSSNDRGNEQYF
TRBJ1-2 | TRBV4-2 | CASSQERTGGYGYTF
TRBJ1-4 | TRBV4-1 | CASSQDLGTGTLKLFF
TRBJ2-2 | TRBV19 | CASREFHTGELFF
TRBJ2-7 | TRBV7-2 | CASSPYPGQGAHEQYF
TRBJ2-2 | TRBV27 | CASSLARGATGELFF
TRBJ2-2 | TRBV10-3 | CAIRAKGTGGGTGELFF
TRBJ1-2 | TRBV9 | CASSVGFGQAYGYTF
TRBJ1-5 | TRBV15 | CATSRGEGWSNQPQHF
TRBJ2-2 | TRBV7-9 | CASSPKGRGPSTGELFF
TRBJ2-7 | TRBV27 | CASSLGGNEQYF
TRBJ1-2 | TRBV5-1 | CASSRDIYNYGYTF
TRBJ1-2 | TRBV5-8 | CASSFRGQGYGYTF
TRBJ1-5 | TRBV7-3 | CASNVPQGVNQPQHF
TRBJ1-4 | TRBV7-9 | CASQVTNEKLFF
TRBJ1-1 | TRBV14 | CASSQGYFPGGDGEAFF
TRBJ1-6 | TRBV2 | CASSGQGASPLHF
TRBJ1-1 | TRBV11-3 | CASSWTVWDTEAFF
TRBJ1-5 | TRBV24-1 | CATSDGRAGAGQPQHF
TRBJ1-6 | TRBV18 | CASSLGQDNSPLHF
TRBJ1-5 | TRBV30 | CAWSLRTGANNQPQHF
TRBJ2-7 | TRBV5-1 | CASSLVGGFSYEQYF
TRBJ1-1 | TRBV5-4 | CASSPGGHTEAFF